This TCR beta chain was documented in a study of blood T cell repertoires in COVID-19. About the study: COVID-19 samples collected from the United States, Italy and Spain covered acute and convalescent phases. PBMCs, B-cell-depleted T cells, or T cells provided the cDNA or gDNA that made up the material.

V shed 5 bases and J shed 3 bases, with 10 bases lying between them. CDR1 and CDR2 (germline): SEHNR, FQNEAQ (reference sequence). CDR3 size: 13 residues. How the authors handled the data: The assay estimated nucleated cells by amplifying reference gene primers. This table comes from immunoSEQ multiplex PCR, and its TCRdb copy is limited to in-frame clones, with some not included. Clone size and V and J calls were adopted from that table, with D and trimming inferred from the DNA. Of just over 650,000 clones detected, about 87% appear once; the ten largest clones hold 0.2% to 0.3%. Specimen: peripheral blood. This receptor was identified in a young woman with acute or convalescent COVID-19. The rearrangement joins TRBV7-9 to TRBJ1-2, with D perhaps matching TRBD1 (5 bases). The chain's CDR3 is CASSPWGDYGYTF. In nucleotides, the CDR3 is TGTGCCAGCAGCCCTTGGGGGGACTATGGCTACACCTTC.